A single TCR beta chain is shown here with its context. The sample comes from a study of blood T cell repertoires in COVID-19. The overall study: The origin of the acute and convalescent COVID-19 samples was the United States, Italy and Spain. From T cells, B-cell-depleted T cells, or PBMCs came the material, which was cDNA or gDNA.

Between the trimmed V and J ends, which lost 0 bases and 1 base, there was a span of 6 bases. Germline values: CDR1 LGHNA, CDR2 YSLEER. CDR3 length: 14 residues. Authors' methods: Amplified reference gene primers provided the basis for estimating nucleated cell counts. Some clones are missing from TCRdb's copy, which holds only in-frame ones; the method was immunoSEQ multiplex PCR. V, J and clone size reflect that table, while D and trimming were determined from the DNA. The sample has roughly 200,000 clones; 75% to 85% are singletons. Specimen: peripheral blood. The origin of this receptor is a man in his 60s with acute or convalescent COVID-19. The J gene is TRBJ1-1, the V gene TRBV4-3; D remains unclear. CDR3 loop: CASSQDTGNTEAFF. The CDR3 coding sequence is TGCGCCAGCAGCCAAGATACGGGGAACACTGAAGCTTTCTTT.